This passage covers 32 T cell receptor beta chains from one sample sequenced in a study of T cell responses to AZD1222 COVID-19 vaccine. Generated by immunoSEQ multiplex PCR, the TCRdb table keeps only in-frame clones and is missing some. The data hold approximately 150,000 clones, with about 90% observed a single time. The sequencing here drew on peripheral blood, taken 28 days after the second AZD1222 dose. These receptors all stem from an adult who received the AZD1222 COVID-19 vaccine.

This clone was observed once. The gene calls are TRBV10-3 and TRBJ1-3, with 7 positions matching TRBD1. Germline trimming cut 6 bases from V and 0 bases from J; bases unmatched to any gene: 2. Germline V gene data show CDR1 as ENHRY and CDR2 as SYGVKD. The CDR3 covers 14 residues. CDR3 sequence (DNA): TGTGCCATCAGGAGACAGGGCTCTGGAAACACCATATATTTT. Its protein product is CAIRRQGSGNTIYF.

The chain employs TRBV6-5 and TRBJ2-1; 9 bases map to TRBD2. The CDR3 runs 15 residues. After removal of 10 bases from V and 5 bases from J, the junction contained 12 bases not matched to a gene. Germline lookup yields CDR1 MNHEY and CDR2 SVGAGI. The CDR3 DNA reads as TGTGCCATATCTTCCCTTAGCGGGGGCAACAATGAGCAGTTCTTC. Translating it yields CAISSLSGGNNEQFF.

This chain uses TRBV9 with TRBJ2-3; D gene uncertain. The V and J ends lost 4 bases and 0 bases respectively, with 12 bases between them. Per the germline V gene, CDR1 is SGDLS and CDR2 is YYNGEE. CDR3 size: 15 residues. The CDR3 reads CASSSRLASTDTQYF. DNA of the CDR3: TGTGCCAGCAGCTCTCGCCTGGCGAGCACAGATACGCAGTATTTT.

The V and J genes are TRBV7-3 and TRBJ2-1; tentative D call: TRBD2 (5 bases). V lost 5 bases to trimming and J lost 7 bases, with 18 bases between them. The CDR3 spans 15 residues. The germline gives CDR1 SGHTA, CDR2 FQGTGA. CDR3 sequence reads: CASSLMDSTGNEQFF. The CDR3 DNA reads TGTGCCAGCAGCCTGATGGACTCCACTGGGAATGAGCAGTTCTTC.

The V and J genes are TRBV12-3 or TRBV12-4 and TRBJ2-7; D is ambiguous. CDR3 length: 13 residues. The V end lost 2 bases, the J end lost 2 bases, and 7 bases lay between the germline ends. The CDR3 sequence is CASSLRVAYEQYF. The CDR3 DNA is TGTGCCAGCAGTTTAAGGGTAGCCTACGAGCAGTACTTC.

This clone was counted between two and nine times. In DNA form, the CDR3 reads TGTGCCAGCAGCGTAGTTGCGGGTGTGAATGAGCAGTTCTTC. Amino acids: CASSVVAGVNEQFF. The chain has TRBV9 and TRBJ2-1; D may be TRBD2 (5 bases). The V and J ends lost 0 bases and 7 bases respectively, with 11 bases between them. Germline values: CDR1 SGDLS, CDR2 YYNGEE. This CDR3 has 14 residues.

The chain joins TRBV11-3 to TRBJ2-6, with TRBD1 identical over 8 bases. The germline gives CDR1 SGHNT, CDR2 YENEEA. The CDR3 is 19 residues long. The V and J ends lost 3 bases and 0 bases, in that order; junction bases with no gene match: 10. The CDR3 protein is CASSFPPGGANSGANVLTF. CDR3 nucleotides: TGTGCCAGCAGCTTTCCCCCAGGGGGCGCCAACTCTGGGGCCAACGTCCTGACTTTC.

The V gene is TRBV20-1, the J gene TRBJ2-5; D is undetermined. The CDR3 runs to 10 residues. Trimming cost V 6 bases and J 1 base, with 3 bases left between them. CDR1 is DFQATT, CDR2 SNEGSKA, per germline (reference sequence). CDR3 sequence reads: CSAFQETQYF. Here the CDR3 DNA reads TGCAGTGCGTTCCAAGAGACCCAGTACTTC.

This chain links TRBV10-3 with TRBJ1-2; D remains unclear. The CDR3 has 10 residues. The ends were cut back, 3 bases at V and 8 bases at J, with 4 bases in the middle. The germline CDR1 and CDR2 sequences are ENHRY and SYGVKD. The CDR3 DNA is TGTGCCATCAGTGACAGGGGCTACACCTTC. Amino acid sequence: CAISDRGYTF.

J is TRBJ2-3 and V is TRBV7-9, with 15 bases lining up with TRBD2. The CDR3 contains 18 residues. V shed 5 bases, J shed 0 bases, and the junction held 6 bases outside the gene matches. Germline CDR1 is SEHNR and CDR2 is FQNEAQ (reference sequence). For the CDR3, the DNA is TGTGCCAGCAGCCCGGGACTAGCGGGAGGTTTGAGCACAGATACGCAGTATTTT. Translated: CASSPGLAGGLSTDTQYF.

This rearrangement joins TRBV10-3 to TRBJ1-6; the D is unclear. Germline CDR1 and CDR2: ENHRY and SYGVKD. V was trimmed by 2 bases and J by 0 bases, leaving 8 bases between them. CDR3 size: 16 residues. CDR3 residues: CAISEQESSYNSPLHF. CDR3 coding DNA: TGTGCCATCAGTGAGCAGGAGAGCTCCTATAATTCACCCCTCCACTTT.

The chain employs TRBV28 and TRBJ1-2; D unresolved. The CDR3 sequence is 15 residues long. V was pared by 2 bases and J by 2 bases, with 12 bases between. Germline CDR1 and CDR2: MDHEN and SYDVKM. The CDR3 DNA sequence: TGTGCCAGCAGTTTAGATAACCAGGCCAACTATGGCTACACCTTC. Its translation: CASSLDNQANYGYTF.

The rearrangement joins TRBV4-1 to TRBJ2-7; 9 positions agree with TRBD2. Trimming cost V 1 base and J 2 bases; bases outside gene matches: 6. CDR3 size: 16 residues. Germline V gene sequence: CDR1 MGHRA, CDR2 YSYEKL. The CDR3 spells CASSQGRASGTYEQYF. The CDR3 DNA sequence: TGCGCCAGCAGCCAAGGCCGGGCTAGCGGGACCTACGAGCAGTACTTC.

The chain combines TRBV28 with TRBJ1-5; D call uncertain. V was shortened by 8 bases and J by 4 bases, with 9 bases between the two germline ends. This CDR3 region has 12 residues. Germline values: CDR1 MDHEN, CDR2 SYDVKM. CDR3 amino acids: CASVTPNQPQHF. The DNA for the CDR3 is TGTGCCAGCGTTACACCTAATCAGCCCCAGCATTTT. Full variable domain (rest looked up from reference TRBV28 and TRBJ1-5): DVKVTQSSRYLVKRTGEKVFLECVQDMDHENMFWYRQDPGLGLRLIYFSYDVKMKEKGDIPEGYSVSREKKERFSLILESASTNQTSMYLCASVTPNQPQHFGDGTRLSIL.

The J gene is TRBJ1-2, the V gene TRBV19; 12 nucleotides line up with TRBD1. CDR1 and CDR2 from the germline V gene are LNHDA and SQIVND (reference sequence). The CDR3 runs 15 residues. The V gene end was trimmed by 5 bases and the J gene end by 6 bases; junction bases not matched to a gene: 7. CDR3 bases: TGTGCCAGTAGTCGTGGGACAGGGGGCATGAATGGCTACACCTTC. This encodes CASSRGTGGMNGYTF.

In nucleotides, the CDR3 is TGTGCCATCAGTGACGCGGGAACAACTAATGAAAAACTGTTTTTT. Translation gives CAISDAGTTNEKLFF. The chain has TRBV10-3 and TRBJ1-4; D unclear. Deletions cut 3 bases from V and 0 bases from J, with 8 bases between. This CDR3 has 15 amino acids. Germline CDR1 reads ENHRY; CDR2 reads SYGVKD.

The J gene is TRBJ1-2, the V gene TRBV15, with 7 bases that match TRBD1. The length of the CDR3 is 14 residues. Germline V gene lookup returns CDR1 LNHNV and CDR2 YYDKDF (reference sequence). Trimming at V came to 5 bases and at J to 2 bases, leaving 5 bases not matched to a gene. The CDR3 region is CATSGGQKNYGYTF. CDR3 nucleotide sequence: TGTGCCACCAGCGGGGGACAGAAGAACTATGGCTACACCTTC.

The chain uses TRBV28 and TRBJ1-4, with 8 nucleotides matching TRBD1. The germline V gene has CDR1 MDHEN and CDR2 SYDVKM. The length of the CDR3 is 15 residues. V lost 8 bases and J lost 5; bases outside the gene matches: 10. Written as DNA, the CDR3 is TGTGCCAGCCAAGACGGACAGGGTGGCAATGAAAAACTGTTTTTT. It specifies CASQDGQGGNEKLFF.

The rearrangement uses TRBV2 and TRBJ2-1, with 8 bases that match TRBD1. The CDR3 is 16 residues long. The germline CDR1 and CDR2 sequences are SNHLY and FYNNEI. The trim removed 3 bases at V and 1 base at J, leaving 5 bases unmatched. In DNA form, the CDR3 reads TGTGCCAGCAGTGAGCAGGGACAGGTATCCTACAATGAGCAGTTCTTC. The encoded protein is CASSEQGQVSYNEQFF.

J is TRBJ2-1 and V is TRBV12-3 or TRBV12-4; 7 bases fit TRBD1. The CDR3 extends over 13 amino acids. V gave up 6 bases and J gave up 10 bases; unmatched junction bases: 9. CDR3 residues: CASRGVTGFEQFF. DNA for the CDR3: TGTGCCAGCAGAGGGGTGACAGGGTTCGAGCAGTTCTTC.

This clone was observed once. V and J are TRBV6-5 and TRBJ2-7; the D is unclear. V lost 2 bases, J lost 1 base, and 12 bases lay in between. This CDR3 spans 15 amino acids. Germline loops: CDR1 MNHEY, CDR2 SVGAGI. CDR3 coding DNA: TGTGCCAGCAGTTACCGCCAGGCGGCTTCCTACGAGCAGTACTTC. Protein: CASSYRQAASYEQYF.

This rearrangement joins TRBV5-1 to TRBJ2-3; 8 bases match TRBD2. Germline loops: CDR1 SGHRS, CDR2 YFSETQ. The CDR3 contains 16 residues. J lost 6 bases, V lost 0 bases, and 9 bases had no gene match. CDR3 amino acids: CASSLGTSTAVDTQYF. The DNA for the CDR3 is TGCGCCAGCAGCTTGGGGACTAGCACCGCGGTGGATACGCAGTATTTT. The complete variable domain, with remaining parts taken from reference TRBV5-1 and TRBJ2-3, reads KAGVTQTPRYLIKTRGQQVTLSCSPISGHRSVSWYQQTPGQGLQFLFEYFSETQRNKGNFPGRFSGRQFSNSRSEMNVSTLELGDSALYLCASSLGTSTAVDTQYFGPGTRLTVL.

Written as DNA, the CDR3 is TGTGCCAGCAGCCAAGGCAGGGTGGGCTATGGCTACACCTTC. The encoded protein is CASSQGRVGYGYTF. J is TRBJ1-2 and V is TRBV3-1 (or the pseudogene TRBV3-2); tentatively, D is TRBD1 (5 bases). V was trimmed by 1 base and J by 4 bases, leaving 10 bases between them. Germline loops: CDR1 LGHDT, CDR2 YNNKEL (reference sequence). The CDR3 loop spans 14 amino acids.

Worth noting for this clone: The junction departs from the called germline gene at one end, perhaps through a read error. The rearrangement uses TRBV12-3 or TRBV12-4 and TRBJ2-7; TRBD2 aligns across 12 bases. The CDR3 runs 13 residues. In nucleotides, the CDR3 is TGTGCCAGCAGTCTAGCGGGAGGGTACGAGCAGTACTTC. This codes for CASSLAGGYEQYF.

This rearrangement joins TRBV11-2 to TRBJ2-5; 10 bases agree with TRBD1. V lost 6 bases, J lost 5 bases, and 12 bases stayed unmatched. The CDR3 covers 16 residues. Germline V gene data show CDR1 as SGHAT and CDR2 as FQNNGV. The CDR3 spells CASRAGTGVRWETQYF. CDR3 DNA: TGTGCCAGCAGAGCCGGGACAGGGGTTCGGTGGGAGACCCAGTACTTC.

This clone was recorded once. The chain links TRBV6-6 to TRBJ2-7; D possibly uses TRBD1 or TRBD2 (6 bases each). Trimming took 2 bases from V and 4 from J, leaving 9 bases between them. Germline CDR1 is MNHNY and CDR2 is SVGAGI (reference sequence). The CDR3 totals 13 residues. The CDR3: CASSYGGLYEQYV. The CDR3 DNA sequence: TGTGCCAGCAGTTACGGGGGGCTTTACGAGCAGTACGTC.

The V gene is TRBV5-1, the J gene TRBJ2-2; D unresolved. V was clipped by 0 bases and J by 6 bases, with 9 bases between them. The CDR3 is 14 residues long. Germline assignment: CDR1 SGHRS and CDR2 YFSETQ. The CDR3 DNA follows: TGCGCCAGCAGCTTGGCCGCGGCACCCGGGGAGCTGTTTTTT. Translating gives CASSLAAAPGELFF.

The V and J genes are TRBV6-5 and TRBJ1-1; TRBD1 matches at 9 bases. V was clipped by 6 bases and J by 8 bases; unmatched bases: 7. The CDR3 contains 13 residues. The germline V gene has CDR1 MNHEY and CDR2 SVGAGI. In DNA, the CDR3 is TGTGCCAGCAGAAGACAGGGGGGTGTGGAAGCTTTCTTT. It translates to CASRRQGGVEAFF.

The rearrangement joins TRBV11-2 to TRBJ2-2; D uncertain. Germline CDR1 SGHAT, CDR2 FQNNGV. The ends were cut back, 4 bases at V and 5 bases at J, with 11 bases in the middle. The CDR3 runs to 14 residues. CDR3 sequence (DNA): TGTGCCAGCAGCTGGGGTGGCATGACCGGGGAGCTGTTTTTT. Amino acids: CASSWGGMTGELFF.

On this clone: Other DNA sequences in the sample encode the same CDR3. This sequence joins TRBV6-6 and TRBJ1-1; D uncertain. CDR1 and CDR2 (germline): MNHNY, SVGAGI (reference sequence). The germline V and J ends were trimmed by 5 bases and 2 bases, with 6 bases remaining between them. The CDR3 runs to 12 residues. CDR3 nucleotides: TGTGCCAGCAGTCCCCTAAACACTGAAGCTTTCTTT. Its translation is CASSPLNTEAFF.

The V call is TRBV5-4, the J call TRBJ2-3; TRBD2 might be the D (6 bases). With 0 bases removed from V and 0 bases from J, the gap between germline ends came to 8 bases. Germline CDR1 reads SGHNT; CDR2 reads YYREEE (reference sequence). This CDR3 region has 15 residues. The CDR3 sequence: CASSLGGGSTDTQYF. For the CDR3, the DNA is TGTGCCAGCAGCTTGGGGGGAGGAAGCACAGATACGCAGTATTTT.

The gene calls are TRBV6-6 and TRBJ2-3, with 11 bases aligning to TRBD2. V shed 5 bases, J shed 7 bases, and the junction held 8 bases outside the gene matches. In germline, CDR1 is MNHNY, CDR2 SVGAGI (reference sequence). The CDR3 covers 15 residues. CDR3 nucleotide sequence: TGTGCCAGCAGTACTAGCGGGGGATCCCGAAATACGCAGTATTTT. It codes for CASSTSGGSRNTQYF.